The subject of this entry is one T cell receptor beta chain. Antigen: not known. Here immunoSEQ multiplex PCR was the method, and the copy in TCRdb shows in-frame clones only, minus some. Of 150,000 to 200,000 clones detected, around 91% appear once; the ten largest clones hold around 6.9%. The record originates from a study of T cell responses to AZD1222 COVID-19 vaccine. Notes on the study in general: CD4 TCRs associated with vaccination spanned spike, dominating at 160-218 and 743-854.

Trimming removed 7 bases from V and 4 bases from J; junction bases left unmatched: 10. The germline V gene encodes CDR1 SNHLY and CDR2 FYNNEI. This CDR3 has 15 amino acids. The sample in question was peripheral blood, obtained on day 0 of AZD1222 vaccination. The clonotype was recovered from an adult in good health. The genes are TRBV2 and TRBJ1-3, with 7 nucleotides matching TRBD1. The CDR3 spells CASTDRRGPGNTIYF. In DNA form, the CDR3 reads TGTGCCAGCACCGACCGAAGGGGGCCCGGAAACACCATATATTTT.